The clone carrying this T cell receptor beta chain has more than one count but fewer than ten. Its target is not known. The data stem from a study of CD8 T cells in ankylosing spondylitis. TCRdb processed the 5' RACE reads anew with MiXCR; each CDR3 protein has one entry. The repertoire holds approximately 290,000 distinct CDR3 sequences, with 20% to 25% as singletons. Study-wide findings and caveats: Some motif variants were previously reported in reactive arthritis synovial fluid and blood. The clones that were linked to disease were reported to be significantly enriched in matched synovial fluid samples from ankylosing spondylitis patients. Roughly eight highly homologous variants made up a TCR beta motif that seemed to typify ankylosing spondylitis blood. Relatively rare in peripheral blood, disease-linked clones were also CD8+.

With 4 bases removed from V and 7 bases from J, the gap between germline ends came to 11 bases. There are 13 residues in the CDR3. CDR1 is MNHNY and CDR2 is SVGAGI in the germline V gene (reference sequence). Sequencing was done on a sample of blood, either unsorted or a sorted T cell fraction (not recorded which). The chain recombines TRBV6-6 with TRBJ1-5; a possible D gene is TRBD1 (6 bases). The receptor was isolated from a female donor with ankylosing spondylitis or in good health (not recorded which). The CDR3 coding sequence is TGTGCCAGCAGTTCTGGGACATCCCAGCCCCAGCATTTT. The encoded protein is CASSSGTSQPQHF.